This T cell receptor beta chain was obtained from a study of cytomegalovirus exposure and HLA in healthy donors. General observations from the study: One cluster of highly shared sequence variants probably arose as a sequencing artifact.

60 Vbeta and 13 Jbeta primers were used in PCR. Repertoires were generated with immunoSEQ multiplex PCR, while TCRdb's copy carries only in-frame clones and drops some. The sample has about 130,000 clones, 65% to 75% seen once. All the people who gave samples were healthy bone marrow donors. Likely unrecorded immune exposures existed in these nominally healthy donors. Comment on this clone: Its matching antigen is unknown.

This CDR3 contains 15 residues. CDR1 is SGDLS, CDR2 YYNGEE, per germline. Trimming took 1 base from V and 0 from J, leaving 8 bases between them. The sample consisted of PBMCs. The J gene is TRBJ1-3, the V gene TRBV9; D is ambiguous. The source of this sequence is a man aged 40-49 years in good health and CMV-seropositive. The CDR3 bases are TGTGCCAGCAGCGTAAACGCGGACTCTGGAAACACCATATATTTT. As protein: CASSVNADSGNTIYF.